The clone carrying this T cell receptor (beta chain) was detected many times. Germline V gene sequence: CDR1 SQVTM, CDR2 ANQGSEA. CDR3 length: 12 residues. V was cut by 6 bases and J by 6 bases, with 15 bases left in between. This sample was included in a study of molecular identifiers for immune sequencing clone quantification. TCRdb passed the PCR reads through MiXCR, listing each CDR3 protein once. The repertoire has 600,000 to 650,000 distinct CDR3 sequences, just under 20% of them found once; the top ten carry about 0.9%. This TCR derives from a human donor in good health. Some libraries in this study had Jurkat cell RNA spiked in. The chain couples TRBV29-1 to TRBJ2-7, with D maybe TRBD1 (6 bases). The sample consisted of naive CD8+ T cells from blood, with Jurkat cell RNA spiked in. Indicated subset: FACS-sorted CD8+CD4-CCR7+CD45RA+ naive T cells. Here the CDR3 reads CSVQGTPIEQYF. The CDR3 DNA follows: TGCAGCGTCCAGGGGACCCCCATCGAGCAGTACTTC.